The source of this T cell receptor (beta chain) is a study of blood T cell repertoires in COVID-19 (dated by TCRdb to 2020 to 2021). Concerning the study at large: The collaborator samples originated in the United States, Italy and Spain and spanned the acute and convalescent phases of COVID-19. The material from the prospective study consisted of cDNA or gDNA derived from T cells, B-cell-depleted T cells, or PBMCs. Subjects who had been exposed to COVID-19, were actively infected with it, or had recovered from it provided the deeply sampled blood TCRbeta repertoires that made up the dataset. The repertoires were made available in a free public database intended to serve as a resource for research on the immune response to SARS-CoV-2. Samples came from the ongoing ImmuneRACE study (first 160 participants) plus 1,254 subjects from 6 global collaborators. A de-identified subject ID, COVID-19 status, age in years and sex were almost always included in the sample metadata. Where HLA class I and class II types were available, the types were taken from metadata supplied by the sample provider, not from assay-based typing. Overall study results and their limits: The quantity of clinical and demographic metadata differed by source and by participant and was supplied without curation.

The junction shows trimming of 0 bases on V and 6 bases on J, plus 18 bases between the germline ends. Reading from cysteine to phenylalanine, the CDR3 counts 17 amino acids. Only the CDR3 portion is preserved as DNA: 51 bases, with reading frame beginning at the first base. The germline V gene (reference sequence) yields LNHNV for CDR1 and YYDKDF for CDR2. The collaborating institutions used their own protocols to collect whole blood in K2EDTA tubes. For TCRbeta analysis, collaborators shipped samples in one of three forms: frozen whole blood, isolated PBMCs, or DNA extracted from either of those sample types. The immunoSEQ Assay, a bias-controlled multiplex PCR, was used to amplify TCRbeta CDR3 regions from genomic DNA. On the authors' methods: Nucleated cell counts per sample were estimated from amplification of reference gene primers within the assay. To quantify the absolute abundance of each unique TCRbeta CDR3 rearrangement, sequence reads were collapsed and filtered. For each sample, productive Simpson clonality was calculated by taking the square root of Simpson's diversity index across productive rearrangements. This is the immuneACCESS table as TCRdb keeps it, with only in-frame sequences that have V and J called. A part of the clones is gone; compared with another copy, unresolved V genes explain less than half, and the rest is unexplained. V, J and clone size were drawn from that table, and D and trimming were deduced from the DNA. A total of 200,000 to 250,000 clones appear in this sample, 75% to 85% of them only once. Of the sample, over 10% falls within the top ten clones.

With regard to this clone: Its antigen is not yet known. Base qualities are not provided; no much larger clone lies one nucleotide away.

The sample consisted of peripheral blood. This chain joins TRBV15 to TRBJ2-1, and TRBD2 may be the D gene, going by 7 matching bases. The source of this sequence is a human donor in a cohort sampled during active COVID-19. The CDR3 protein is CATSRDEIEGGGNEQFF. In nucleotide form, the sequence is TGTGCCACCAGCAGAGATGAGATAGAGGGAGGGGGCAATGAGCAGTTCTTC.